One sample yielded the 5 T cell receptor beta chains listed below, sequenced in a study of T cell responses to AZD1222 COVID-19 vaccine. Only in-frame clones appear in the TCRdb table, and some are missing; sequencing was by immunoSEQ multiplex PCR. In the table there are around 180,000 clones, approximately 94% of which are singletons. The specimen comprised peripheral blood, sampled on day 0 of AZD1222 vaccination. These receptor sequences come from an adult in good health.

V gene TRBV6-5 combines with J gene TRBJ1-4, with unresolved D. This CDR3 comprises 13 residues. Trimming shortened V by 4 bases and J by 4 bases, and 7 bases separated the two germline ends. Germline lookup yields CDR1 MNHEY and CDR2 SVGAGI. The CDR3 DNA follows: TGTGCCAGCAGTTTCGAGGGTAATGAAAAACTGTTTTTT. It codes for CASSFEGNEKLFF.

The chain uses TRBV5-5 and TRBJ2-5; 9 nucleotides match TRBD1. The length of the CDR3 is 14 residues. J was trimmed by 4 bases and V by 3 bases; bases with no gene match: 4. Germline CDR1 is SGHKS and CDR2 is YYEKEE (reference sequence). The CDR3 loop reads CASSSDRGIETQYF. Written as DNA, the CDR3 is TGTGCCAGCAGCTCTGACAGGGGGATAGAGACCCAGTACTTC.

The rearrangement links TRBV7-9 to TRBJ2-1; 10 nucleotides match TRBD2. CDR1 is SEHNR and CDR2 is FQNEAQ in the germline V gene (reference sequence). This CDR3 spans 15 amino acids. Trimming cost V 3 bases and J 8 bases; bases outside gene matches: 7. CDR3 sequence (DNA): TGTGCCAGCAGCTTTGGCCTAGCGGGAGTCGATGAGCAGTTCTTC. This codes for CASSFGLAGVDEQFF.

The rearrangement uses TRBV13 and TRBJ2-7; the match to TRBD1 covers 10 bases. J gave up 5 bases and V 5 bases, and 6 bases lay outside the gene matches. Germline V lookup: CDR1 PRHDT, CDR2 FYEKMQ (reference sequence). The CDR3 sequence is 14 residues long. The CDR3 region is CASSMGGTGDEQYF. CDR3 coding DNA: TGTGCCAGCAGCATGGGTGGGACAGGGGACGAGCAGTACTTC.

The V gene is TRBV6-5, the J gene TRBJ1-1; tentatively, D is TRBD1 (5 bases). Trimming removed 0 bases from V and 0 bases from J, with 8 bases in between. This CDR3 comprises 15 residues. CDR1 and CDR2 (germline): MNHEY, SVGAGI. This CDR3 is CASSYSGVLNTEAFF. The DNA for the CDR3 is TGTGCCAGCAGTTACTCGGGGGTGTTGAACACTGAAGCTTTCTTT.